What follows are 28 T cell receptor beta chains derived from one specimen sequenced in a study of blood T cell repertoires in COVID-19. Generated by immunoSEQ multiplex PCR, the TCRdb table keeps only in-frame clones and is missing some. The table includes approximately 100,000 clones, around 88% detected once. Sequencing was performed on peripheral blood. All receptors derive from a human donor with acute or convalescent COVID-19. The donor label of this sample is uncertain.

The chain employs TRBV5-1 and TRBJ1-1, with D perhaps TRBD1 (6 bases). Germline lookup yields CDR1 SGHRS and CDR2 YFSETQ. This CDR3 spans 18 amino acids. Trimming removed 1 base from V and 1 base from J, with 20 bases in between. This CDR3 reads CASSLYPPGQGTNTEAFF. As DNA, the CDR3 is TGCGCCAGCAGCTTGTACCCGCCGGGGCAGGGGACGAACACTGAAGCTTTCTTT.

Only a few counts were recorded for this clone. The CDR3 sequence: CASSPQGDGEAFF. CDR3 nucleotide sequence: TGTGCCAGCAGCCCGCAGGGGGACGGTGAAGCTTTCTTT. The V and J genes are TRBV3-1 (or the pseudogene TRBV3-2) and TRBJ1-1; 7 positions agree with TRBD1. The CDR3 runs 13 residues. Germline V CDR1 and CDR2: LGHDT, YNNKEL (reference sequence). The V segment lost 4 bases and the J segment 7 bases; nucleotides outside the gene matches: 6.

The chain is built from TRBV27 and TRBJ2-3, with 12 bases lining up with TRBD1. The CDR3 loop spans 20 amino acids. Germline CDR1 MNHEY, CDR2 SMNVEV (reference sequence). Losses at the gene ends were 5 bases for V and 6 bases for J; bases not matched to a gene: 21. This CDR3 reads CASSTIFGTGGADFRDTQYF. Here the CDR3 DNA reads TGTGCCAGCAGTACCATTTTTGGGACAGGGGGCGCCGATTTCAGGGATACGCAGTATTTT.

This sequence joins TRBV28 and TRBJ1-4; no reliable D call. V was pared by 3 bases and J by 4 bases, with 9 bases between. The V gene's germline CDR1 is MDHEN and CDR2 SYDVKM. The CDR3 consists of 14 residues. CDR3 coding DNA: TGTGCCAGCAGTTTTGTTAACGGTAATGAAAAACTGTTTTTT. It specifies CASSFVNGNEKLFF.

This clone has a single count. The chain carries TRBV20-1 and TRBJ2-1; possible D gene TRBD1, 5 bases. Per the germline V gene, CDR1 is DFQATT and CDR2 is SNEGSKA (reference sequence). CDR3 size: 11 residues. V was clipped by 4 bases and J by 15 bases, with 16 bases between them. CDR3 sequence reads: CSATQIRVMFF. The CDR3 DNA is TGCAGTGCTACCCAGATCAGGGTAATGTTCTTC.

The CDR3 is CASSWTTGGLPGELFF. The CDR3 coding sequence is TGCGCCAGCAGCTGGACGACAGGGGGCTTGCCCGGGGAGCTGTTTTTT. V and J are TRBV5-1 and TRBJ2-2, with TRBD1 identical over 10 bases. Trimming at V came to 3 bases and at J to 6 bases, leaving 8 bases not matched to a gene. Germline values: CDR1 SGHRS, CDR2 YFSETQ. The CDR3 is 16 amino acids.

V and J are TRBV19 and TRBJ2-2; no firm D call. V lost 9 bases to trimming and J lost 6 bases, with 11 bases between them. Germline V lookup: CDR1 LNHDA, CDR2 SQIVND (reference sequence). The CDR3 loop spans 12 amino acids. CDR3 in amino acids: CASPLGSGELFF. CDR3 bases: TGTGCCAGCCCACTCGGGTCCGGGGAGCTGTTTTTT. Looking up the rest from reference TRBV19 and TRBJ2-2 gives the full variable domain: DGGITQSPKYLFRKEGQNVTLSCEQNLNHDAMYWYRQDPGQGLRLIYYSQIVNDFQKGDIAEGYSVSREKKESFPLTVTSAQKNPTAFYLCASPLGSGELFFGEGSRLTVL.

The rearrangement joins TRBV28 to TRBJ1-6; D not resolved. The germline V gene encodes CDR1 MDHEN and CDR2 SYDVKM. V was shortened by 5 bases and J by 13 bases, with 18 bases between the two germline ends. This CDR3 has 14 amino acids. The chain's CDR3 is CASSRLGVLGPLHF. CDR3 nucleotide sequence: TGTGCCAGCAGTAGGCTCGGGGTCCTCGGGCCCCTCCACTTT. Complete variable domain (other parts from reference TRBV28 and TRBJ1-6): DVKVTQSSRYLVKRTGEKVFLECVQDMDHENMFWYRQDPGLGLRLIYFSYDVKMKEKGDIPEGYSVSREKKERFSLILESASTNQTSMYLCASSRLGVLGPLHFGNGTRLTVT.

The J gene is TRBJ2-7, the V gene TRBV28; D is unresolved. Looked up from germline, CDR1 is MDHEN and CDR2 is SYDVKM. Trimming removed 6 bases at V and 0 bases at J, with 12 bases between. The CDR3 runs 14 residues. This CDR3 reads CASRGAGSSYEQYF. The CDR3 DNA reads as TGTGCCAGCAGGGGTGCCGGGTCCTCCTACGAGCAGTACTTC.

The J gene is TRBJ2-7, the V gene TRBV28, with 7 bases aligning to TRBD1. With 6 bases clipped from V and 0 bases from J, the junction kept 5 bases outside the gene matches. The CDR3 spans 14 residues. Per germline, CDR1 MDHEN and CDR2 SYDVKM. CDR3 residues: CASRIGTVSYEQYF. The DNA of the CDR3 is TGTGCCAGCAGAATCGGGACAGTCTCCTACGAGCAGTACTTC. Combining the CDR3 with reference TRBV28 and TRBJ2-7 gives the whole variable domain DVKVTQSSRYLVKRTGEKVFLECVQDMDHENMFWYRQDPGLGLRLIYFSYDVKMKEKGDIPEGYSVSREKKERFSLILESASTNQTSMYLCASRIGTVSYEQYFGPGTRLTVT.

The chain recombines TRBV7-3 with TRBJ2-2, with 11 bases matching TRBD2. The CDR3 is 16 amino acids. Trimming took 4 bases from V and 6 from J; bases not matched to a gene: 7. Germline V gives CDR1 SGHTA, CDR2 FQGTGA. CDR3 bases: TGTGCCAGCAGCTCGCTAGCGGGAGGATTAGCCGGGGAGCTGTTTTTT. It yields the protein CASSSLAGGLAGELFF.

This clone was counted many times. The V gene is TRBV6-6, the J gene TRBJ1-5; perhaps TRBD1 as D (6 bases). The V and J ends lost 6 bases and 2 bases respectively, with 11 bases between them. The CDR3 contains 14 residues. Germline V gene lookup returns CDR1 MNHNY and CDR2 SVGAGI (reference sequence). The CDR3 reads CASRQGWGNQPQHF. The CDR3 DNA follows: TGTGCCAGCAGACAGGGTTGGGGCAATCAGCCCCAGCATTTT.

The CDR3 sequence is CASSLQTGTGGETQYF. In DNA form, the CDR3 reads TGTGCCAGCAGCCTACAAACCGGGACAGGGGGAGAGACCCAGTACTTC. The chain links TRBV4-2 to TRBJ2-5; 11 nucleotides agree with TRBD1. The trim removed 4 bases at V and 4 bases at J, leaving 8 bases unmatched. Germline V gene sequence: CDR1 LGHNA, CDR2 YNFKEQ. The CDR3 has 16 residues.

The chain is built from TRBV6-5 and TRBJ1-6, with D unclear. The germline V gene encodes CDR1 MNHEY and CDR2 SVGAGI. V was shortened by 7 bases and J by 4 bases, with 8 bases between the two germline ends. This CDR3 has 13 residues. The CDR3 protein is CASMEAYNSPLHF. CDR3 bases: TGTGCCAGCATGGAGGCTTATAATTCACCCCTCCACTTT.

This sequence joins TRBV7-2 and TRBJ2-3, with TRBD2 identical over 11 bases. Germline V gene lookup returns CDR1 SGHTA and CDR2 FQGNSA. CDR3 size: 16 residues. V shed 5 bases, J shed 0 bases, and the junction held 4 bases outside the gene matches. CDR3 bases: TGTGCCAGCAGCAAACTAGCGGGGGTGAGCACAGATACGCAGTATTTT. Protein product: CASSKLAGVSTDTQYF.

This chain connects TRBV11-3 to TRBJ2-1, with TRBD1 identical over 7 bases. Germline-derived CDR1 and CDR2 are SGHNT and YENEEA. The CDR3 runs 15 residues. V was pared by 3 bases and J by 5 bases, with 7 bases of the junction left unmatched. The CDR3 here is CASSLGQGVNNEQFF. The CDR3 bases are TGTGCCAGCAGCTTGGGGCAGGGGGTTAACAATGAGCAGTTCTTC.

The V call is TRBV7-2, the J call TRBJ2-1; D is ambiguous. Germline V gene sequence: CDR1 SGHTA, CDR2 FQGNSA. Trimming took 5 bases from V and 5 from J, leaving 19 bases between them. This CDR3 comprises 16 residues. The CDR3 loop is CASSPRWAINNNEQFF. The CDR3 nucleotides read TGTGCCAGCAGCCCCCGCTGGGCGATTAACAACAATGAGCAGTTCTTC.

This chain connects TRBV10-3 to TRBJ2-2; 10 bases are a match to TRBD2. The CDR3 is made up of 15 amino acids. CDR1 is ENHRY, CDR2 SYGVKD, per germline. Germline trimming cut 0 bases from V and 6 bases from J; bases unmatched to any gene: 1. CDR3 bases: TGTGCCATCAGTGAGTCTAGCGGGGGGTCCGGGGAGCTGTTTTTT. Translating it yields CAISESSGGSGELFF.

This clone was counted only a few times. V gene TRBV5-4 combines with J gene TRBJ1-2, with D possibly matching TRBD1 (5 bases). The V end lost 0 bases, the J end lost 3 bases, and 9 bases lay between the germline ends. CDR3 length equals 14 residues. Germline loops: CDR1 SGHNT, CDR2 YYREEE (reference sequence). The CDR3 sequence is CASSLESQDYGYTF. CDR3 in DNA: TGTGCCAGCAGCTTGGAATCACAGGACTATGGCTACACCTTC.

J is TRBJ1-4 and V is TRBV11-3; possible D gene TRBD1, 5 bases. The germline V gene encodes CDR1 SGHNT and CDR2 YENEEA. CDR3 size: 14 residues. Deletions cut 8 bases from V and 5 bases from J, with 15 bases between. The CDR3 loop reads CASEAGTANEKLFF. Written as DNA, the CDR3 is TGTGCCAGCGAAGCCGGGACTGCGAATGAAAAACTGTTTTTT.

The V call is TRBV28, the J call TRBJ1-3; 8 positions match TRBD1. V shed 7 bases, J shed 2 bases, and the junction held 13 bases outside the gene matches. Per the germline V gene, CDR1 is MDHEN and CDR2 is SYDVKM. This CDR3 has 17 residues. In nucleotides, the CDR3 is TGTGCCAGCACTCCCCAAGGACAGGGTGGAACTGGAAACACCATATATTTT. The encoded protein is CASTPQGQGGTGNTIYF.

This clone showed up just once. The chain combines TRBV3-1 (or the pseudogene TRBV3-2) with TRBJ2-5; TRBD1 is a possible D gene (5 bases). This CDR3 is built from 12 residues. V was cut by 4 bases and J by 6 bases, with 9 bases left in between. Germline-derived CDR1 and CDR2 are LGHDT and YNNKEL (reference sequence). Written as DNA, the CDR3 is TGTGCCAGCAGCCTCCGACAGAAGACCCAGTACTTC. Translation gives CASSLRQKTQYF.

The CDR3 sequence is CASSYSGQGNGYTF. For the CDR3, the DNA is TGTGCCAGCAGTTACTCCGGACAGGGAAATGGCTACACCTTC. The chain combines TRBV6-6 with TRBJ1-2; 8 bases align to TRBD1. Trimming removed 0 bases from V and 6 bases from J; junction bases left unmatched: 3. From germline, CDR1 is MNHNY and CDR2 SVGAGI (reference sequence). This CDR3 has 14 residues.

In this sample, this clone turned up once. The chain is built from TRBV5-6 and TRBJ1-1, with D tentatively TRBD1 (6 bases). Trimming removed 4 bases from V and 6 bases from J, with 22 bases in between. CDR1 and CDR2 (germline): SGHDT, YYEEEE. This CDR3 is built from 16 residues. The CDR3 bases are TGTGCCAGCAGCCCCGACCCCGCCACAGGGCGCGCTGAAGCTTTCTTT. The encoded protein is CASSPDPATGRAEAFF.

The chain joins TRBV7-2 to TRBJ1-6; 8 bases match TRBD1. Trimming removed 1 base from V and 1 base from J; junction bases left unmatched: 6. CDR1 is SGHTA and CDR2 is FQGNSA in the germline V gene. The CDR3 spans 18 residues. This CDR3 is CASSLDHRGLSYNSPLHF. CDR3 sequence (DNA): TGTGCCAGCAGCTTAGATCACAGGGGGTTATCCTATAATTCACCCCTCCACTTT.

The V and J genes are TRBV19 and TRBJ2-1, with TRBD1 identical over 9 bases. J lost 9 bases, V lost 3 bases, and 9 bases had no gene match. Looked up from germline, CDR1 is LNHDA and CDR2 is SQIVND (reference sequence). This CDR3 contains 15 residues. DNA of the CDR3: TGTGCCAGTAGTATTATCGGGACAGGGTCACCTGAGCAGTTCTTC. Its protein product is CASSIIGTGSPEQFF.

This sequence joins TRBV6-2 or TRBV6-3 and TRBJ2-4; D is possibly TRBD1 (7 bases). This CDR3 has 14 amino acids. Trimming cost V 6 bases and J 6 bases, with 15 bases left between them. CDR1 is MNHEY and CDR2 is SVGEGT in the germline V gene. The CDR3 reads CASSRGTVTNIQYF. In nucleotides, the CDR3 is TGTGCCAGCAGCCGCGGGACAGTAACAAACATTCAGTACTTC.

The genes are TRBV4-2 and TRBJ1-1; possibly TRBD1 for D (6 bases). The V and J ends lost 1 base and 4 bases respectively, with 13 bases between them. Germline CDR1 and CDR2: LGHNA and YNFKEQ. The CDR3 is made up of 15 amino acids. CDR3: CASSQALDRVTEAFF. In DNA, the CDR3 is TGTGCCAGCAGCCAAGCTCTGGACAGAGTCACTGAAGCTTTCTTT.